Each of the 20 T cell receptor beta chains below was sequenced from the same sample in a study of cytomegalovirus exposure and HLA in healthy donors (TCRdb year 2017). The method behind the library was the immunoSEQ multiplex PCR assay. A mixture of 60 forward primers for TCR Vbeta segments and 13 reverse primers for TCR Jbeta segments was used in the multiplex PCR. TCRdb took over this immuneACCESS table, retaining in-frame rearrangements with V and J assigned. Such tables are incomplete; in checked studies, under half of the missing clones stem from an unresolved V gene, and the remainder is unexplained. The sample table holds some 190,000 clones, of which 76% were seen once. The top ten constitute about 1.5% of the sample. Sequenced input: PBMCs. The origin of the receptors is a man younger than 35 in good health and CMV-seronegative.

The V gene is TRBV7-2, the J gene TRBJ2-6, with TRBD1 identical over 7 bases. Germline loops: CDR1 SGHTA, CDR2 FQGNSA. The CDR3 has 18 residues. Trimming at V came to 4 bases and at J to 4 bases, leaving 13 bases not matched to a gene. The CDR3 region has the DNA TGTGCCAGCAGCTCGGCCGGGACAGCCTTGACGGGGGCCAACGTCCTGACTTTC. Its translation is CASSSAGTALTGANVLTF.

This chain links TRBV7-2 with TRBJ1-1; 8 bases are shared with TRBD1. V lost 4 bases and J lost 5; bases outside the gene matches: 6. The CDR3 is made up of 14 amino acids. The V gene's germline CDR1 is SGHTA and CDR2 FQGNSA. The CDR3: CASSWQGARTEAFF. The DNA for the CDR3 is TGTGCCAGCAGCTGGCAGGGGGCGAGGACTGAAGCTTTCTTT.

J is TRBJ1-3 and V is TRBV10-3; 11 bases map to TRBD1. There are 17 residues in the CDR3. CDR1 and CDR2 (germline): ENHRY, SYGVKD. The V gene end was trimmed by 5 bases and the J gene end by 0 bases; junction bases not matched to a gene: 6. CDR3 nucleotide sequence: TGTGCCATCAGTCCCACCGGGACAGGGGGCTCTGGAAACACCATATATTTT. It is translated as CAISPTGTGGSGNTIYF.

The chain joins TRBV5-1 to TRBJ1-1, with 8 bases lining up with TRBD1. The V gene end was trimmed by 0 bases and the J gene end by 5 bases; junction bases not matched to a gene: 6. CDR1 and CDR2 (germline): SGHRS, YFSETQ. This CDR3 comprises 15 residues. The CDR3, as DNA: TGCGCCAGCAGCTTGGCGCAGGGGGCGCGGACTGAAGCTTTCTTT. It is translated as CASSLAQGARTEAFF.

The rearrangement joins TRBV4-1 to TRBJ2-3, with 13 bases aligning to TRBD2. The germline V gene has CDR1 MGHRA and CDR2 YSYEKL. The CDR3 totals 18 residues. V gave up 3 bases and J gave up 2 bases; unmatched junction bases: 8. Here the CDR3 DNA reads TGCGCCAGCAGCCAGGGGACTAGCGGGATGATAATCACAGATACGCAGTATTTT. It codes for CASSQGTSGMIITDTQYF.

This sequence joins TRBV19 and TRBJ1-2; D is undetermined. V lost 3 bases and J lost 4, with 9 bases in between. Germline V CDR1 and CDR2: LNHDA, SQIVND (reference sequence). The CDR3 is 13 amino acids. CDR3 protein: CASSILSGYGYTF. The CDR3 nucleotides are TGTGCCAGTAGTATCCTCTCGGGCTATGGCTACACCTTC.

The chain combines TRBV11-2 with TRBJ2-2; 8 bases agree with TRBD1. This CDR3 has 16 amino acids. The germline gives CDR1 SGHAT, CDR2 FQNNGV. Losses at the gene ends were 4 bases for V and 1 base for J; bases not matched to a gene: 5. The CDR3 sequence: CASSYRDRRNTGELFF. The DNA of the CDR3 is TGTGCCAGCAGCTACAGGGACAGGCGGAACACCGGGGAGCTGTTTTTT. The complete variable domain, with remaining parts taken from reference TRBV11-2 and TRBJ2-2, reads EAGVAQSPRYKIIEKRQSVAFWCNPISGHATLYWYQQILGQGPKLLIQFQNNGVVDDSQLPKDRFSAERLKGVDSTLKIQPAKLEDSAVYLCASSYRDRRNTGELFFGEGSRLTVL.

This rearrangement joins TRBV9 to TRBJ2-7, with D tentatively TRBD2 (6 bases). The CDR3 contains 14 residues. Germline CDR1 is SGDLS and CDR2 is YYNGEE. Trimming removed 3 bases from V and 3 bases from J, with 13 bases in between. The DNA of the CDR3 is TGTGCCAGCAGCGAGGGACTGGGGAACTACGAGCAGTACTTC. It codes for CASSEGLGNYEQYF.

This rearrangement joins TRBV7-9 to TRBJ2-7, with TRBD2 matching over 8 bases. The ends lost 5 bases at V and 4 bases at J; junction bases unmatched: 4. CDR3 length: 13 residues. Germline CDR1 is SEHNR and CDR2 is FQNEAQ (reference sequence). In DNA form, the CDR3 reads TGTGCCAGCAGCCTCAGCGGGGGTTACGAGCAGTACTTC. It translates to CASSLSGGYEQYF.

This chain connects TRBV2 to TRBJ1-2; D unresolved. This CDR3 has 13 amino acids. V was cut by 1 base and J by 4 bases, with 7 bases left in between. Germline lookup yields CDR1 SNHLY and CDR2 FYNNEI. The CDR3 is CASSEVVSYGYTF. The CDR3 DNA reads as TGTGCCAGCAGTGAAGTTGTCTCCTATGGCTACACCTTC. Filled out from reference TRBV2 and TRBJ1-2, the complete variable domain reads EPEVTQTPSHQVTQMGQEVILRCVPISNHLYFYWYRQILGQKVEFLVSFYNNEISEKSEIFDDQFSVERPDGSNFTLKIRSTKLEDSAMYFCASSEVVSYGYTFGSGTRLTVV.

This chain joins TRBV5-1 and TRBJ1-5, with D unresolved. The CDR3 runs to 14 residues. Per the germline V gene, CDR1 is SGHRS and CDR2 is YFSETQ. Between the trimmed V and J ends, which lost 0 bases and 2 bases, there was a span of 6 bases. Here the CDR3 DNA reads TGCGCCAGCAGCTTGGGTCGTGGCAATCAGCCCCAGCATTTT. Translating gives CASSLGRGNQPQHF.

The chain is built from TRBV29-1 and TRBJ2-7; 9 nucleotides match TRBD1. Per germline, CDR1 SQVTM and CDR2 ANQGSEA. After removal of 6 bases from V and 3 bases from J, the junction contained 6 bases not matched to a gene. This CDR3 has 13 amino acids. CDR3 sequence reads: CSVGTGINYEQYF. The CDR3 coding sequence is TGCAGCGTAGGGACAGGGATTAACTACGAGCAGTACTTC.

The chain links TRBV29-1 to TRBJ1-1; D unresolved. The V and J ends lost 6 bases and 0 bases respectively, with 11 bases between them. Looked up from germline, CDR1 is SQVTM and CDR2 is ANQGSEA. CDR3 length: 13 residues. The CDR3 bases are TGCAGCGTCAACCGTCGGTTGAACACTGAAGCTTTCTTT. Its protein is CSVNRRLNTEAFF.

This clone appeared a single time. J is TRBJ1-5 and V is TRBV19; 7 nucleotides line up with TRBD1. Germline V gene data show CDR1 as LNHDA and CDR2 as SQIVND (reference sequence). The CDR3 sequence is 12 residues long. V lost 9 bases, J lost 7 bases, and 6 bases stayed unmatched. Here the CDR3 reads CASKTGVQPQHF. The DNA for the CDR3 is TGTGCCAGCAAAACAGGGGTGCAGCCCCAGCATTTT.

In this sample, this clone turned up once. J is TRBJ2-7 and V is TRBV9; 10 positions match TRBD1. V dropped 0 bases and J dropped 3; count of bases not matched to a gene: 6. CDR3 length: 16 residues. Per germline, CDR1 SGDLS and CDR2 YYNGEE. The CDR3 loop is CASSVDPGTGDYEQYF. The CDR3 nucleotides read TGTGCCAGCAGCGTAGACCCCGGGACAGGGGACTACGAGCAGTACTTC.

The chain joins TRBV27 to TRBJ1-5; possibly TRBD1 for D (6 bases). Looked up from germline, CDR1 is MNHEY and CDR2 is SMNVEV (reference sequence). The CDR3 consists of 16 residues. V was clipped by 5 bases and J by 0 bases, with 14 bases between them. CDR3 sequence reads: CASSLQGTDSNQPQHF. CDR3 DNA: TGTGCCAGCAGTCTCCAGGGGACGGATAGCAATCAGCCCCAGCATTTT.

This chain joins TRBV9 and TRBJ1-2; 7 bases fit TRBD1. The CDR3 has 14 residues. The germline V gene has CDR1 SGDLS and CDR2 YYNGEE. The V segment lost 4 bases and the J segment 4 bases; nucleotides outside the gene matches: 7. For the CDR3, the DNA is TGTGCCAGCAGCCCACAAGGGGGCCTCTATGGCTACACCTTC. This encodes CASSPQGGLYGYTF.

The gene calls are TRBV6-1 and TRBJ2-6; 7 bases are shared with TRBD2. This CDR3 has 17 amino acids. Trimming took 2 bases from V and 0 from J; bases not matched to a gene: 4. CDR1 is MNHNS and CDR2 is SASEGT in the germline V gene. The CDR3 DNA sequence: TGTGCCAGCAGTGAACGGGGGAGGGCCTCTGGGGCCAACGTCCTGACTTTC. Its protein product is CASSERGRASGANVLTF.

The J gene is TRBJ2-5, the V gene TRBV7-2, with 8 bases fitting TRBD1. J lost 5 bases, V lost 1 base, and 6 bases had no gene match. Germline loops: CDR1 SGHTA, CDR2 FQGNSA. The CDR3 length is 15 residues. This chain's CDR3 is CASSLVPGGRETQYF. DNA of the CDR3: TGTGCCAGCAGCTTAGTCCCAGGGGGCCGGGAGACCCAGTACTTC.

The V gene is TRBV4-1, the J gene TRBJ1-4; D not certain. CDR1 and CDR2 (germline): MGHRA, YSYEKL. Trimming shortened V by 1 base and J by 5 bases, and 17 bases separated the two germline ends. The CDR3 length is 17 residues. The CDR3 is CASSQGLNPGENEKLFF. CDR3 sequence (DNA): TGCGCCAGCAGCCAAGGCTTAAATCCTGGGGAGAATGAAAAACTGTTTTTT.